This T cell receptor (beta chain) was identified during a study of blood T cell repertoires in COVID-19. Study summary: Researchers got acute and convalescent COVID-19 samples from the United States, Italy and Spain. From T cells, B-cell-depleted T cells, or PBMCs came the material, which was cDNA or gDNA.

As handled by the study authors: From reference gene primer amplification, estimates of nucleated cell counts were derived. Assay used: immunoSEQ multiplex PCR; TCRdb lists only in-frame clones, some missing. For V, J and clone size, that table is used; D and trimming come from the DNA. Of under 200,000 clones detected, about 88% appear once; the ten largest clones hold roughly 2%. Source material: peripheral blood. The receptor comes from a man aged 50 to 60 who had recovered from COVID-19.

CDR3 DNA: TGTGCCAGCAGCCCTACTAGCCAATTTTCCTACGAGCAGTACTTC. Its translation: CASSPTSQFSYEQYF. The J gene is TRBJ2-7, the V gene TRBV6-2 or TRBV6-3; tentatively, D is TRBD2 (6 bases). The CDR3 extends over 15 amino acids. V dropped 6 bases and J dropped 1 base, with 16 bases sitting between them. Germline V gives CDR1 MNHEY, CDR2 SVGEGT.